The 17 T cell receptor beta chains below all came from one sample that was sequenced in a study of identical twins. TCRdb independently ran MiXCR on the 5' RACE reads; one entry per CDR3 protein. Among 700,000 or so distinct CDR3 sequences listed, roughly 8% were seen once. Separately, the same data were catalogued under a study of yellow fever vaccine responses in identical twins.

Sequenced sample: PBMCs. Source of these receptors: a woman aged 18-30 years in good health.

The chain joins TRBV7-9 to TRBJ2-6; TRBD1 matches at 7 bases. Germline values: CDR1 SEHNR, CDR2 FQNEAQ (reference sequence). Trimming cost V 9 bases and J 2 bases; bases outside gene matches: 10. There are 16 residues in the CDR3. For the CDR3, the DNA is TGTGCCAGTAGGGGGCGCGAAATTACTGGGGCCAACGTCCTGACTTTC. This encodes CASRGREITGANVLTF.

The genes are TRBV10-3 and TRBJ2-3; the D gene is possibly TRBD2 (5 bases). The CDR3 spans 15 residues. Trimming removed 6 bases at V and 1 base at J, with 14 bases between. Per the germline V gene, CDR1 is ENHRY and CDR2 is SYGVKD. The CDR3 nucleotides read TGTGCCATCAGCTTTTCCGGGATGCGCACAGATACGCAGTATTTT. Translating it yields CAISFSGMRTDTQYF.

The genes are TRBV3-1 and TRBJ2-1, with D perhaps matching TRBD2 (5 bases). Trimming pared 6 bases from V and 7 bases from J, leaving 13 bases between. CDR3 length equals 13 residues. Germline V gives CDR1 LGHDT, CDR2 YNNKEL (reference sequence). The CDR3, as DNA: TGTGCCAGCAGTGAAATGGGCGGGAATGAGCAGTTCTTC. Translated: CASSEMGGNEQFF.

The rearrangement joins TRBV27 to TRBJ1-1, with TRBD1 matching 9 bases. Germline assignment: CDR1 MNHEY and CDR2 SMNVEV (reference sequence). V dropped 6 bases and J dropped 1; count of bases not matched to a gene: 9. The CDR3 contains 16 residues. The CDR3 bases are TGTGCCAGCAGACGGGACGTGGGACAGGGGAACACTGAAGCTTTCTTT. Residues: CASRRDVGQGNTEAFF.

The J gene is TRBJ2-5, the V gene TRBV5-1; tentative D call: TRBD2 (7 bases). Trimming stripped 0 bases from V and 2 bases from J, with 11 bases between. The germline gives CDR1 SGHRS, CDR2 YFSETQ. This CDR3 spans 15 amino acids. The CDR3 sequence is CASSLAGRGQETQYF. The CDR3 coding sequence is TGCGCCAGCAGCTTGGCAGGGAGGGGGCAAGAGACCCAGTACTTC.

The chain combines TRBV29-1 with TRBJ2-7; a weak D match, TRBD1 (6 bases). V shed 5 bases and J shed 6 bases, with 11 bases lying between them. Germline V lookup: CDR1 SQVTM, CDR2 ANQGSEA. This CDR3 is built from 11 residues. The CDR3, as DNA: TGCAGCGTTACAGGGCGGACCGAGCAGTACTTC. It codes for CSVTGRTEQYF.

This clonotype was observed many times. The rearrangement joins TRBV5-1 to TRBJ2-7, with D possibly being TRBD1 or TRBD2 (5 bases each). Germline V gives CDR1 SGHRS, CDR2 YFSETQ. The CDR3 runs 14 residues. Trimming left V 1 base short and J 2 bases short, with 10 bases between. CDR3 nucleotides: TGCGCCAGCAGCTTGCTGGGACCTGCCTACGAGCAGTACTTC. This sequence encodes CASSLLGPAYEQYF.

This clonotype has just a few counts. The chain is built from TRBV29-1 and TRBJ2-1; D possibly uses TRBD1 or TRBD2 (5 bases each). This CDR3 is 12 amino acids long. V shed 8 bases and J shed 8 bases, with 16 bases lying between them. CDR1 and CDR2 from the germline V gene are SQVTM and ANQGSEA. The chain's CDR3 is CSLSQGPDEQFF. CDR3 sequence (DNA): TGCAGCCTCTCCCAGGGACCCGATGAGCAGTTCTTC.

This clonotype was counted many times. This rearrangement joins TRBV12-3 or TRBV12-4 to TRBJ2-7; the D gene is possibly TRBD1 (5 bases). V was cut by 7 bases and J by 0 bases, with 19 bases left in between. CDR3 length: 16 amino acids. The CDR3 sequence is CASTRDRTSFSYEQYF. CDR3 DNA sequence: TGTGCCAGCACTAGGGATAGGACATCTTTCTCCTACGAGCAGTACTTC.

This clonotype was detected only a few times. The CDR3 is CASGKLLTWRDTGELFF. Here the CDR3 DNA reads TGTGCCAGCGGAAAGCTCTTGACCTGGCGGGATACCGGGGAGCTGTTTTTT. V is TRBV12-3 or TRBV12-4 and J is TRBJ2-2; maybe TRBD2 (6 bases). CDR3 length: 17 residues. Trimming cost V 8 bases and J 5 bases, with 24 bases left between them.

This clonotype was observed many times. This sequence joins TRBV10-3 and TRBJ1-1; 8 bases line up with TRBD1. J gave up 6 bases and V 4 bases, and 10 bases lay outside the gene matches. Per the germline V gene, CDR1 is ENHRY and CDR2 is SYGVKD. CDR3 length: 15 amino acids. In DNA form, the CDR3 reads TGTGCCATCAGTGCGGCCGGGGACAGGTACCCTGAAGCTTTCTTT. This codes for CAISAAGDRYPEAFF.

This clonotype was found a few times. V gene TRBV20-1 combines with J gene TRBJ2-5, with TRBD2 identical over 11 bases. The V gene end was trimmed by 7 bases and the J gene end by 2 bases; junction bases not matched to a gene: 12. Germline V gene data show CDR1 as DFQATT and CDR2 as SNEGSKA (reference sequence). The CDR3 sequence is 16 residues long. CDR3 sequence reads: CSGVPTSGVIQETQYF. CDR3 DNA sequence: TGCAGTGGGGTCCCGACTAGCGGGGTAATTCAAGAGACCCAGTACTTC.

The DNA of the CDR3 is TGTGCCAGCAGCTCGAACCGACTAGCGGGGGGGTCCTACAATGAGCAGTTCTTC. This gives the protein CASSSNRLAGGSYNEQFF. V is TRBV7-8 and J is TRBJ2-1; 14 bases fit TRBD2. Per the germline V gene, CDR1 is SGHVS and CDR2 is FQNEAQ. The CDR3 has 18 residues. V lost 4 bases, J lost 1 base, and 6 bases stayed unmatched.

This clonotype has only a few counts. The chain has TRBV7-9 and TRBJ2-1; D remains unclear. This CDR3 is 13 amino acids long. Trimming removed 1 base from V and 5 bases from J, with 6 bases in between. Germline CDR1 is SEHNR and CDR2 is FQNEAQ (reference sequence). The CDR3 loop reads CASSLEGNNEQFF. CDR3 nucleotides: TGTGCCAGCAGCTTAGAGGGTAACAATGAGCAGTTCTTC. Combining the CDR3 with reference TRBV7-9 and TRBJ2-1 gives the whole variable domain DTGVSQNPRHKITKRGQNVTFRCDPISEHNRLYWYRQTLGQGPEFLTYFQNEAQLEKSRLLSDRFSAERPKGSFSTLEIQRTEQGDSAMYLCASSLEGNNEQFFGPGTRLTVL.

V usage is TRBV24-1 and J usage is TRBJ2-7, with 10 positions matching TRBD1. The CDR3 contains 16 residues. The junction had 9 bases not matched to a gene; V was cut back by 0 bases and J by 8 bases. Germline V gives CDR1 KGHDR, CDR2 SFDVKD. CDR3 sequence (DNA): TGTGCCACCAGTGATTTGAGGGACAGGGGACCTAACAAGCAGTACTTC. It codes for CATSDLRDRGPNKQYF.

This clonotype occurred many times. The chain recombines TRBV15 with TRBJ2-5, with D perhaps matching TRBD1 (6 bases). The CDR3 has 13 amino acids. With 8 bases removed from V and 4 bases from J, the gap between germline ends came to 14 bases. Germline-derived CDR1 and CDR2 are LNHNV and YYDKDF (reference sequence). The CDR3 region has the DNA TGTGCCACCTCAGTGGACAGACCAGAGACCCAGTACTTC. It is translated as CATSVDRPETQYF.

This sequence joins TRBV20-1 and TRBJ2-1; D tentatively fits TRBD1 or TRBD2 (5 bases each). CDR1 and CDR2 from the germline V gene are DFQATT and SNEGSKA (reference sequence). The CDR3 is made up of 10 amino acids. V was shortened by 6 bases and J by 12 bases, with 12 bases between the two germline ends. The CDR3 sequence is CSAGVFGQFF. DNA for the CDR3: TGCAGTGCGGGGGTCTTTGGGCAGTTCTTC.